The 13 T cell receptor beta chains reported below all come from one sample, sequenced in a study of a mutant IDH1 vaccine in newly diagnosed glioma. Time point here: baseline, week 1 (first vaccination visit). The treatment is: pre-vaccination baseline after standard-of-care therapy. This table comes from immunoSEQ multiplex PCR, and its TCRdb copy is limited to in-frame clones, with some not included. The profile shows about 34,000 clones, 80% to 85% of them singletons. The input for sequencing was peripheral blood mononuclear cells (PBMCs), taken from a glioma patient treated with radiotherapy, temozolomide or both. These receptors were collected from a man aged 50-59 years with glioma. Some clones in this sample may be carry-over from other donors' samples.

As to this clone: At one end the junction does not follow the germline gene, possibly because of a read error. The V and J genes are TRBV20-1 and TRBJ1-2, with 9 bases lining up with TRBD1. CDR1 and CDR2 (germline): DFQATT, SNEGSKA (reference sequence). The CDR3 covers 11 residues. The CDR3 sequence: CSARASDRGNF. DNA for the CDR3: TGCAGTGCTAGGGCCTCGGACAGGGGAAACTTC.

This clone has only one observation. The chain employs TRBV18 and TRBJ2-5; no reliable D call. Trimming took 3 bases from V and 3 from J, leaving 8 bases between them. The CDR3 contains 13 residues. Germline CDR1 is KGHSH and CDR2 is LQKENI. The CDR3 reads CASSPTNKETQYF. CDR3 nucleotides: TGTGCCAGCTCACCTACAAACAAAGAGACCCAGTACTTC.

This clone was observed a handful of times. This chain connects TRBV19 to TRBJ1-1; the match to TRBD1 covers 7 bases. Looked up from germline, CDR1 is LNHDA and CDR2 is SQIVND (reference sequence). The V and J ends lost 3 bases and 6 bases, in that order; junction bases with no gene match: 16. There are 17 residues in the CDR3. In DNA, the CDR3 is TGTGCCAGTAGTATCCCCCCTTACAGGGGATATCGCCCTGAAGCTTTCTTT. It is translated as CASSIPPYRGYRPEAFF.

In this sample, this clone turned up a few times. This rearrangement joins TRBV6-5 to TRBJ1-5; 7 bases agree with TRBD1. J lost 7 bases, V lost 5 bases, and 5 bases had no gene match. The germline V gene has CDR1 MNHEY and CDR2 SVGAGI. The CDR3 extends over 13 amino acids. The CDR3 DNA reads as TGTGCCAGCAGTGACAGGGTAGACCAGCCCCAGCATTTT. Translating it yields CASSDRVDQPQHF.

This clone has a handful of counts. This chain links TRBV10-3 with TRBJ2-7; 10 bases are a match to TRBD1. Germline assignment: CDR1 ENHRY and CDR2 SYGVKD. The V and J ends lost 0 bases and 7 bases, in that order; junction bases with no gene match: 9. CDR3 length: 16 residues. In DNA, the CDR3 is TGTGCCATCAGTGAGTCTATGGGACAGGGGCTTGGGGAGCAGTACTTC. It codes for CAISESMGQGLGEQYF.

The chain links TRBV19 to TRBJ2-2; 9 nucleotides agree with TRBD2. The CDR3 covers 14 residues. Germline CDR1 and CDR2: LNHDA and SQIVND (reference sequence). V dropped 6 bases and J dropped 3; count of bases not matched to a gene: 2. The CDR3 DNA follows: TGTGCCAGTAGATTAGCGGGAGACACCGGGGAGCTGTTTTTT. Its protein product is CASRLAGDTGELFF.

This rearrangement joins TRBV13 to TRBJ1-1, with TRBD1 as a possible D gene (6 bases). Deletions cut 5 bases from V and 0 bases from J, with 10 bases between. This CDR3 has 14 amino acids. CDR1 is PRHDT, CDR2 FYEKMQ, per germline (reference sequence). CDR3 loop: CASSMGHVNTEAFF. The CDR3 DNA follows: TGTGCCAGCAGCATGGGACACGTGAACACTGAAGCTTTCTTT.

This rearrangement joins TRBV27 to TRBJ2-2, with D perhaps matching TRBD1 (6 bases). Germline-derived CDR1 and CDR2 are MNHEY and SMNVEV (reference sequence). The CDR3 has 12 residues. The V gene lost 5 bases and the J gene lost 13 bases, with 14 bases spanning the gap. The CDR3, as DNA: TGTGCCAGCAGTCAACCGGGACAAGGGCTGTTTTTT. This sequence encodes CASSQPGQGLFF.

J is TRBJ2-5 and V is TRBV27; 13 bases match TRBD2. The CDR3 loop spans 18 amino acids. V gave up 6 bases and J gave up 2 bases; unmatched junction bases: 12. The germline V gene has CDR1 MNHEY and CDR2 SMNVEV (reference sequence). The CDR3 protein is CASRSFRGLAGNQETQYF. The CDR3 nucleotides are TGTGCCAGCAGGTCATTTAGGGGACTAGCGGGAAATCAAGAGACCCAGTACTTC.

This CDR3 is CASRKIPMGGRNDDTEAFF. Written as DNA, the CDR3 is TGCGCCAGCAGAAAAATTCCTATGGGGGGCCGGAACGACGACACTGAAGCTTTCTTT. The chain uses TRBV5-1 and TRBJ1-1, with D possibly matching TRBD1 (6 bases). The length of the CDR3 is 19 residues. From germline, CDR1 is SGHRS and CDR2 YFSETQ. The V and J ends lost 5 bases and 3 bases respectively, with 29 bases between them.

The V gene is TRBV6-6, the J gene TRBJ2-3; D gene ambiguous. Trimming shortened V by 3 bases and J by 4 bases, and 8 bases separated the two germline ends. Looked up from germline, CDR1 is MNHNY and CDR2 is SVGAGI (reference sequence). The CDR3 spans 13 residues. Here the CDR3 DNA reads TGTGCCAGCAGTTATTCAGCCCCAGATACGCAGTATTTT. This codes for CASSYSAPDTQYF.

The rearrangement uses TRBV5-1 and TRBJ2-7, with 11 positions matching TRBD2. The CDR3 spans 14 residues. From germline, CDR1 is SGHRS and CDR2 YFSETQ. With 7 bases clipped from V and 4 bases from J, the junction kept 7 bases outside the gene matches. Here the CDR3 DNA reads TGCGCCAGCGTAGCGGGAGGGCCTCCATACGAGCAGTACTTC. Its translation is CASVAGGPPYEQYF.

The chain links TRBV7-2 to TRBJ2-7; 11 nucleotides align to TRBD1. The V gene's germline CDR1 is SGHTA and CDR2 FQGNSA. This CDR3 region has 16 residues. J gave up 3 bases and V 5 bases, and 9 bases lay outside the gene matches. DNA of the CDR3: TGTGCCAGCAGCCTAGGGCCGGACAGGGGGCTCTACGAGCAGTACTTC. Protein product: CASSLGPDRGLYEQYF.